This T cell receptor beta chain was recovered during a study of blood T cell repertoires in COVID-19. Whole-study context: Spain, Italy and the United States supplied samples that represented acute and convalescent COVID-19. Sample material is recorded as cDNA or gDNA derived from T cells, B-cell-depleted T cells, or PBMCs.

V lost 2 bases, J lost 3 bases, and 7 bases lay in between. The CDR3 is made up of 13 amino acids. Germline V gene data show CDR1 as KGHSH and CDR2 as LQKENI. Authors' processing steps: Amplification of reference gene primers provided the estimated nucleated cell counts. Libraries were prepared by immunoSEQ multiplex PCR; TCRdb keeps only in-frame clonotypes and omits some of them. V and J calls and clone size are given by that table; D and trimming were obtained from the DNA. Here the sample spans some 200,000 clones, 88% being singletons. As to this clone: Other DNA sequences in this sample translate to the same CDR3.

The receptor was isolated from a man in his 70s with acute or convalescent COVID-19. The source material was peripheral blood. The gene calls are TRBV18 and TRBJ1-1; D remains ambiguous. The CDR3, as DNA: TGTGCCAGCTCACCAGGGCAAGACACTGAAGCTTTCTTT. Its protein is CASSPGQDTEAFF.